These 12 T cell receptor beta chains came from one sample sequenced in a study of CD8 T cells in ankylosing spondylitis. Using its own MiXCR run on the 5' RACE reads, TCRdb lists one record per CDR3 protein. This table holds 85,000 to 100,000 distinct CDR3 sequences, almost 8.5% found once. The sample was blood, either unsorted or a sorted T cell fraction (not recorded which). The origin of the receptors is a male donor with ankylosing spondylitis or in good health (not recorded which).

This clonotype was seen repeatedly, ten times or more. The chain has TRBV5-1 and TRBJ1-2, with D possibly being TRBD1 (5 bases). V gave up 4 bases and J gave up 3 bases, with 10 bases separating them. CDR3 length: 13 residues. Germline values: CDR1 SGHRS, CDR2 YFSETQ. The CDR3 nucleotides read TGCGCCAGCAGCCTCGGGGCACACTATGGCTACACCTTC. Translated: CASSLGAHYGYTF.

This clonotype was seen repeatedly, ten times or more. The chain employs TRBV12-3 or TRBV12-4 and TRBJ2-1, with unresolved D. V was clipped by 1 base and J by 5 bases, with 6 bases between them. The CDR3 extends over 13 amino acids. In nucleotides, the CDR3 is TGTGCCAGCAGTTTAGGAGGTGACAATGAGCAGTTCTTC. This translates into CASSLGGDNEQFF.

Ten or more counts support this clonotype. The gene calls are TRBV7-2 and TRBJ2-1; no firm D call. The V gene lost 5 bases and the J gene lost 5 bases, with 13 bases spanning the gap. Germline V gene sequence: CDR1 SGHTA, CDR2 FQGNSA. The CDR3 is 14 amino acids. CDR3 in DNA: TGTGCCAGCAGCCGCAGGATCACCAACAATGAGCAGTTCTTC. This gives the protein CASSRRITNNEQFF. Drawing the rest from reference TRBV7-2 and TRBJ2-1, the complete variable domain is GAGVSQSPSNKVTEKGKDVELRCDPISGHTALYWYRQSLGQGLEFLIYFQGNSAPDKSGLPSDRFSAERTGGSVSTLTIQRTQQEDSAVYLCASSRRITNNEQFFGPGTRLTVL.

This clonotype was counted many times. The CDR3 DNA reads as TGCGCCAGCAGCTCCGCAGGGGCGGGACGGGAGCAGTTCTTC. Its protein product is CASSSAGAGREQFF. The chain couples TRBV5-1 to TRBJ2-1; D is tentatively TRBD1 or TRBD2 (6 bases each). The CDR3 length is 14 residues. The V end was cut by 3 bases, the J end by 10 bases, with 17 bases between. In germline, CDR1 is SGHRS, CDR2 YFSETQ.

At least ten counts were recorded for this clonotype. The rearrangement joins TRBV4-1 to TRBJ2-3; D possibly corresponds to TRBD2 (6 bases). Germline CDR1 is MGHRA and CDR2 is YSYEKL. The germline V and J ends were trimmed by 4 bases and 1 base, with 12 bases remaining between them. The CDR3 totals 15 residues. CDR3 loop: CASSPQAGRTDTQYF. In DNA, the CDR3 is TGCGCCAGCAGCCCCCAGGCGGGACGCACAGATACGCAGTATTTT.

This clonotype was observed at least ten times. J is TRBJ2-5 and V is TRBV12-3 or TRBV12-4; 7 nucleotides agree with TRBD1. V lost 4 bases to trimming and J lost 2 bases; unmatched junction nucleotides: 7. The CDR3 sequence is 15 residues long. The CDR3 reads CASSSSGTAQETQYF. In nucleotides, the CDR3 is TGTGCCAGCAGTTCATCCGGGACAGCGCAAGAGACCCAGTACTTC.

The chain is built from TRBV11-2 and TRBJ2-5; 7 bases map to TRBD1. Trimming at V came to 5 bases and at J to 0 bases, leaving 15 bases not matched to a gene. There are 18 residues in the CDR3. The V gene's germline CDR1 is SGHAT and CDR2 FQNNGV. The CDR3 coding sequence is TGTGCCAGCAGCATTAGGAGACTACAGGGGACGTACCAAGAGACCCAGTACTTC. This encodes CASSIRRLQGTYQETQYF.

This clonotype has ten or more counts. This chain uses TRBV7-8 with TRBJ2-2, with 8 bases that match TRBD2. Germline V gene lookup returns CDR1 SGHVS and CDR2 FQNEAQ. V lost 6 bases to trimming and J lost 0 bases; unmatched junction nucleotides: 3. The CDR3 is 15 amino acids. As DNA, the CDR3 is TGTGCCAGCAGGCCGGGAGGGGCGAACACCGGGGAGCTGTTTTTT. Its protein product is CASRPGGANTGELFF.

This clonotype appeared a few times. The chain employs TRBV11-1 and TRBJ2-7; 13 nucleotides align to TRBD2. CDR3 size: 19 residues. V shed 0 bases, J shed 2 bases, and the junction held 10 bases outside the gene matches. CDR1 and CDR2 from the germline V gene are SGHAT and FQDESV (reference sequence). The CDR3 loop reads CASSLAPRTSGSSPYEQYF. CDR3 bases: TGTGCCAGCAGCTTAGCCCCGAGGACTAGCGGGAGTAGTCCCTACGAGCAGTACTTC.

This clonotype was detected many times. The gene calls are TRBV19 and TRBJ2-2; D gene unclear. The CDR3 sequence is 12 residues long. Per the germline V gene, CDR1 is LNHDA and CDR2 is SQIVND (reference sequence). V was pared by 4 bases and J by 4 bases, with 4 bases between. CDR3 sequence: CASSTRTGELFF. The CDR3 DNA reads as TGTGCCAGTAGTACCCGCACCGGGGAGCTGTTTTTT. Using reference TRBV19 and TRBJ2-2 for the parts outside the CDR3, the full variable domain is DGGITQSPKYLFRKEGQNVTLSCEQNLNHDAMYWYRQDPGQGLRLIYYSQIVNDFQKGDIAEGYSVSREKKESFPLTVTSAQKNPTAFYLCASSTRTGELFFGEGSRLTVL.

This clonotype has ten or more counts. The rearrangement uses TRBV10-1 and TRBJ1-1; unclear D gene. There are 13 residues in the CDR3. Trimming removed 0 bases from V and 0 bases from J, with 2 bases in between. The V gene's germline CDR1 is WNHNN and CDR2 SYGVQD (reference sequence). The CDR3 DNA follows: TGCGCCAGCAGTGAGTCGGTGAACACTGAAGCTTTCTTT. Its protein is CASSESVNTEAFF.

This clonotype has a count of ten or more. The chain recombines TRBV18 with TRBJ1-3; a possible D gene is TRBD1 (5 bases). Trimming pared 3 bases from V and 7 bases from J, leaving 7 bases between. The germline V gene has CDR1 KGHSH and CDR2 LQKENI. The CDR3 is made up of 12 amino acids. This CDR3 is CASSPPGNTIYF. In DNA form, the CDR3 reads TGTGCCAGCTCACCCCCAGGGAACACCATATATTTT.